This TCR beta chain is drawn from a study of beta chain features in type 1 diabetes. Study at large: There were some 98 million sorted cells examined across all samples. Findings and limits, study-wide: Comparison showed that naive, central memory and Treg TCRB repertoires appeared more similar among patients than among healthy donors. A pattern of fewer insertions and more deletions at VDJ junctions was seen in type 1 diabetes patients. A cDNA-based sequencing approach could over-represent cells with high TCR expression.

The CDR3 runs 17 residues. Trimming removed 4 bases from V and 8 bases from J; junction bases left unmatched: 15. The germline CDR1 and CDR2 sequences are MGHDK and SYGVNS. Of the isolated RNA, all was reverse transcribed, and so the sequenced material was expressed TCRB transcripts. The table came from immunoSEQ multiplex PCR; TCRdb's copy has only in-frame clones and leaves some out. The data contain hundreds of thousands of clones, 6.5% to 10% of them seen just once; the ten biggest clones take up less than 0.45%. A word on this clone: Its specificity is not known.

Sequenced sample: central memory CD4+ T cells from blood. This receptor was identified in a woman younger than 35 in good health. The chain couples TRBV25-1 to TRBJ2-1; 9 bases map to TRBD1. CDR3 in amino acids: CASSAQNSGQGLDEQFF. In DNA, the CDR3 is TGTGCCAGCAGTGCCCAAAATAGTGGACAGGGGCTCGATGAGCAGTTCTTC.